This TCR beta chain was sequenced for a study of T cell responses to AZD1222 COVID-19 vaccine. Assay used: immunoSEQ multiplex PCR; TCRdb lists only in-frame clones, some missing. Of 140,000 to 150,000 clones listed, 93% were seen once; the top ten hold approximately 4.9%. This CDR3 contains 15 residues. V was trimmed by 5 bases and J by 0 bases, leaving 13 bases between them. Germline CDR1 SEHNR, CDR2 FQNEAQ (reference sequence). Points from the study as a whole: Only five or six AZD1222 recipients were seropositive at baseline.

This clone was picked up a small number of times. Its specificity is not known. This chain uses TRBV7-9 with TRBJ1-2, with D possibly TRBD1 on 5 matching bases. Here the sequenced sample was peripheral blood, taken on day 0 of AZD1222 vaccination. The clonotype was recovered from an adult in good health. This CDR3 is CASSLGEGANYGYTF. In DNA form, the CDR3 reads TGTGCCAGCAGCCTAGGGGAGGGAGCTAACTATGGCTACACCTTC.